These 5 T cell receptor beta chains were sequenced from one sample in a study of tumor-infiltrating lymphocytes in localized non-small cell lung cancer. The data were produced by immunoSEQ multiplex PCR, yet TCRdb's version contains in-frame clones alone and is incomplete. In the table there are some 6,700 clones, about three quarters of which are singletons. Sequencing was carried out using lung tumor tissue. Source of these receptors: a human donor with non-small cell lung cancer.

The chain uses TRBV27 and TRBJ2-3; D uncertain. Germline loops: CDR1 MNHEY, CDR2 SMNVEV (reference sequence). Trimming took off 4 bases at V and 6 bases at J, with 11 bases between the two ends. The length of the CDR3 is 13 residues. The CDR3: CASSSNSGDTQYF. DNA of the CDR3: TGTGCCAGCAGTTCGAATTCTGGGGATACGCAGTATTTT.

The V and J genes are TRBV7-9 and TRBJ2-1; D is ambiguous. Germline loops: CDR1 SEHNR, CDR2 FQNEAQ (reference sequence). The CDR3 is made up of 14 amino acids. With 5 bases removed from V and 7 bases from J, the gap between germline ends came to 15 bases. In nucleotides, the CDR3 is TGTGCCAGCAGCCTACCCGTGGCCGGGAATGAGCAGTTCTTC. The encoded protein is CASSLPVAGNEQFF.

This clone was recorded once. The DNA of the CDR3 is TGTGCCAGCAGCCAGCCCCAGGGGAGGTATGGCTACACCTTC. Amino acid sequence: CASSQPQGRYGYTF. The chain employs TRBV11-2 and TRBJ1-2; TRBD1 might be the D (6 bases). The CDR3 extends over 14 amino acids. In germline, CDR1 is SGHAT, CDR2 FQNNGV. Trimming cost V 5 bases and J 5 bases, with 15 bases left between them.

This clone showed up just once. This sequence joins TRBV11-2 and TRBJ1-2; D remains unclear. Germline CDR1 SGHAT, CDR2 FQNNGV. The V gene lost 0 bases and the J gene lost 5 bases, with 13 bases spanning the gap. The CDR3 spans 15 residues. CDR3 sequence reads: CASSLDAAGTYGYTF. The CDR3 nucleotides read TGTGCCAGCAGCTTAGATGCTGCGGGAACTTATGGCTACACCTTC.

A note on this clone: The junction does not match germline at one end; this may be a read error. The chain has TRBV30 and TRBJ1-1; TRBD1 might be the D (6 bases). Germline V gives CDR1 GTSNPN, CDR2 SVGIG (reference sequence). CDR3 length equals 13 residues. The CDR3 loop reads CAWRAGRGTEASF. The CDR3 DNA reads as TGTGCCTGGAGGGCAGGCAGGGGCACTGAAGCTTCCTTT.